One and the same sample provided the 31 T cell receptor beta chains below, sequenced in a study of T-cell reconstitution after alpha-beta-depleted transplantation in children. Preparation of the TCRbeta library was carried out with unique molecular identifiers. Each CDR3 protein gets one entry after TCRdb re-called the PCR reads with MiXCR. The table records more than 200,000 distinct CDR3 sequences, roughly a quarter of them present only once. The sequenced sample was PBMCs, mostly from graft donor cells, obtained 360 days after TCRalphabeta/CD19-depleted stem cell transplant. The source is a female patient aged 2-10 years who had a stem cell transplant for congenital amegakaryocytic thrombocytopenia, so the T cells may come from the graft donor.

The rearrangement links TRBV18 to TRBJ2-7; TRBD1 is a possible D gene (8 bases). The CDR3 totals 16 residues. Trimming took off 2 bases at V and 0 bases at J, with 14 bases between the two ends. Germline V lookup: CDR1 KGHSH, CDR2 LQKENI. The CDR3 DNA follows: TGTGCCAGCTCACCAGGGAACAGGGGGGGCTCCTACGAGCAGTACTTC. Amino acid sequence: CASSPGNRGGSYEQYF.

Only one count was recorded for this clonotype. This chain connects TRBV4-1 to TRBJ1-2; D uncertain. V lost 2 bases, J lost 5 bases, and 12 bases lay in between. The CDR3 is made up of 14 amino acids. Germline CDR1 reads MGHRA; CDR2 reads YSYEKL. CDR3 loop: CASSQLGLDYGYTF. For the CDR3, the DNA is TGCGCCAGCAGCCAACTCGGTCTGGATTATGGCTACACCTTC.

This chain uses TRBV5-1 with TRBJ2-5, with 7 bases identical to TRBD1. The CDR3 consists of 15 residues. In germline, CDR1 is SGHRS, CDR2 YFSETQ. Germline trimming cut 2 bases from V and 4 bases from J; bases unmatched to any gene: 8. The CDR3: CASSFLTGWLETQYF. The CDR3 DNA reads as TGCGCCAGCAGCTTCCTGACAGGGTGGTTAGAGACCCAGTACTTC.

This clonotype was detected only once. The CDR3 region has the DNA TGCAGTGCTAGACCCCGTACAGACATGGGAGATACGCAGTATTTT. Residues: CSARPRTDMGDTQYF. V is TRBV20-1 and J is TRBJ2-3; unclear D gene. Germline V gene lookup returns CDR1 DFQATT and CDR2 SNEGSKA (reference sequence). The CDR3 length is 15 residues. Trimming removed 2 bases at V and 5 bases at J, with 17 bases between.

This clonotype appeared a single time. The V gene is TRBV20-1, the J gene TRBJ2-3; D remains ambiguous. The CDR3 loop spans 11 amino acids. Germline assignment: CDR1 DFQATT and CDR2 SNEGSKA (reference sequence). V lost 5 bases, J lost 7 bases, and 10 bases lay in between. The CDR3 DNA reads as TGCAGTGCTCCAAACTACCATACGCAGTATTTT. Translating it yields CSAPNYHTQYF.

V is TRBV5-1 and J is TRBJ2-3; no definite D call. In germline, CDR1 is SGHRS, CDR2 YFSETQ. Deletions cut 4 bases from V and 5 bases from J, with 11 bases between. This CDR3 spans 13 amino acids. DNA for the CDR3: TGCGCCAGCAGCCCTGAGCTGCTAGATACGCAGTATTTT. This codes for CASSPELLDTQYF.

The chain recombines TRBV10-3 with TRBJ2-2; D is perhaps TRBD1 (6 bases). The CDR3 is 16 residues long. From germline, CDR1 is ENHRY and CDR2 SYGVKD. Between the trimmed V and J ends, which lost 3 bases and 0 bases, there was a span of 11 bases. The CDR3 is CAISDGTSSNTGELFF. CDR3 bases: TGTGCCATCAGTGACGGGACATCCTCGAACACCGGGGAGCTGTTTTTT.

A word on this clonotype: A much larger clonotype is one base distant, so this may be a read error. The chain has TRBV7-3 and TRBJ2-3; 9 nucleotides agree with TRBD2. CDR1 is SGHTA, CDR2 FQGTGA, per germline. This CDR3 has 17 amino acids. The CDR3 DNA reads TGTGCCAGCGGCTTAATACCTAGCGGGGTTCGCACAGATACGCAGTATTTT. The encoded protein is CASGLIPSGVRTDTQYF.

The V and J genes are TRBV6-1 and TRBJ2-6; 7 bases line up with TRBD1. This CDR3 contains 19 residues. J lost 0 bases, V lost 6 bases, and 14 bases had no gene match. Germline-derived CDR1 and CDR2 are MNHNS and SASEGT. The CDR3 DNA follows: TGTGCCAGCAGCCCAACCATTTACAGGGGTAGCTCTGGGGCCAACGTCCTGACTTTC. Translation: CASSPTIYRGSSGANVLTF.

This chain links TRBV6-5 with TRBJ2-1; D may be TRBD1 or TRBD2 (5 bases each). V gave up 4 bases and J gave up 7 bases, with 14 bases separating them. The CDR3 runs to 14 residues. The V gene's germline CDR1 is MNHEY and CDR2 SVGAGI. In nucleotides, the CDR3 is TGTGCCAGCAGTTCTCCCGGGACCCTAAATGAGCAGTTCTTC. It yields the protein CASSSPGTLNEQFF.

This sequence joins TRBV15 and TRBJ1-1; 9 bases map to TRBD1. The J segment lost 5 bases and the V segment lost 3 bases, leaving 10 bases of the junction unmatched. This CDR3 region has 16 residues. CDR1 and CDR2 from the germline V gene are LNHNV and YYDKDF (reference sequence). The CDR3 region is CATSSSMGQGWTEAFF. The CDR3 DNA follows: TGTGCCACCAGCAGTTCTATGGGACAGGGTTGGACTGAAGCTTTCTTT. The variable domain in full, with the rest retrieved from reference TRBV15 and TRBJ1-1, is DAMVIQNPRYQVTQFGKPVTLSCSQTLNHNVMYWYQQKSSQAPKLLFHYYDKDFNNEADTPDNFQSRRPNTSFCFLDIRSPGLGDTAMYLCATSSSMGQGWTEAFFGQGTRLTVV.

This chain connects TRBV27 to TRBJ2-1; 8 nucleotides agree with TRBD2. V lost 5 bases to trimming and J lost 4 bases; unmatched junction nucleotides: 13. The CDR3 consists of 17 residues. CDR1 and CDR2 (germline): MNHEY, SMNVEV (reference sequence). DNA for the CDR3: TGTGCCAGCAGTGCCCGCTTCGGGACTAGGACTTACAATGAGCAGTTCTTC. Amino acid sequence: CASSARFGTRTYNEQFF.

The chain joins TRBV3-1 to TRBJ2-7; the match to TRBD2 covers 7 bases. Per the germline V gene, CDR1 is LGHDT and CDR2 is YNNKEL (reference sequence). CDR3 length: 15 amino acids. Trimming cost V 4 bases and J 0 bases; bases outside gene matches: 6. CDR3 residues: CASSRSGPLSYEQYF. The CDR3 region has the DNA TGTGCCAGCAGCCGTAGCGGGCCGCTCTCCTACGAGCAGTACTTC.

As to this clonotype: A much larger clone is a single base away; this may be a read error. The chain is built from TRBV4-2 and TRBJ1-3; tentatively, D is TRBD1 (5 bases). The CDR3 consists of 15 residues. Germline V gene data show CDR1 as LGHNA and CDR2 as YNFKEQ. The CDR3 bases are TGTTCCAGCAGCCAAGTATCAGGGCCTGGAAACACCATATATTTT. Translating gives CSSSQVSGPGNTIYF.

Ten or more counts support this clonotype. The genes are TRBV9 and TRBJ2-1; TRBD1 agrees at 10 bases. The CDR3 is made up of 15 amino acids. Germline lookup yields CDR1 SGDLS and CDR2 YYNGEE. J gave up 4 bases and V 7 bases, and 8 bases lay outside the gene matches. CDR3 sequence: CASSLGQGEYNEQFF. The CDR3, as DNA: TGTGCCAGCTCCCTTGGACAGGGGGAGTACAATGAGCAGTTCTTC.

Comments on this clonotype: This could be a read error, since a much larger clone is one nucleotide away. CDR3 DNA: TGTGCCACCAGTGATTCATGGCGGGGCTACACCTTC. Protein sequence: CATSDSWRGYTF. The V and J genes are TRBV24-1 and TRBJ1-2, with no clear D. This CDR3 contains 12 residues. Per the germline V gene, CDR1 is KGHDR and CDR2 is SFDVKD. V dropped 2 bases and J dropped 8 bases, with 8 bases sitting between them.

J is TRBJ1-4 and V is TRBV28; no reliable D call. Germline CDR1 and CDR2: MDHEN and SYDVKM. Trimming pared 10 bases from V and 10 bases from J, leaving 13 bases between. The CDR3 is 11 amino acids. The CDR3 DNA reads TGTGCCACCCAGTACAACGGAAAACTGTTTTTT. This translates into CATQYNGKLFF. Looking up the rest from reference TRBV28 and TRBJ1-4 gives the full variable domain: DVKVTQSSRYLVKRTGEKVFLECVQDMDHENMFWYRQDPGLGLRLIYFSYDVKMKEKGDIPEGYSVSREKKERFSLILESASTNQTSMYLCATQYNGKLFFGSGTQLSVL.

This chain links TRBV20-1 with TRBJ2-3, with TRBD2 as a possible D gene (5 bases). Germline V gene data show CDR1 as DFQATT and CDR2 as SNEGSKA (reference sequence). This CDR3 is built from 14 residues. The ends were cut back, 7 bases at V and 1 base at J, with 15 bases in the middle. This CDR3 is CSVVEGPRTDTQYF. The CDR3 DNA follows: TGCAGTGTGGTAGAGGGCCCCCGCACAGATACGCAGTATTTT.

J is TRBJ2-1 and V is TRBV9; 8 nucleotides agree with TRBD2. There are 17 residues in the CDR3. Losses at the gene ends were 0 bases for V and 7 bases for J; bases not matched to a gene: 12. From germline, CDR1 is SGDLS and CDR2 YYNGEE. The CDR3 nucleotides read TGTGCCAGCAGCGTAGCTGGGGCGGGGGGTACCTTAAATGAGCAGTTCTTC. Its translation is CASSVAGAGGTLNEQFF.

This chain uses TRBV5-1 with TRBJ2-2; 10 bases line up with TRBD2. Germline V gene sequence: CDR1 SGHRS, CDR2 YFSETQ. The CDR3 sequence is 16 residues long. Trimming removed 2 bases from V and 7 bases from J; junction bases left unmatched: 8. The CDR3 protein is CASSFPGTSDNGELFF. CDR3 in DNA: TGCGCCAGCAGCTTCCCCGGGACTAGCGACAACGGGGAGCTGTTTTTT.

The chain links TRBV20-1 to TRBJ2-1, with TRBD2 identical over 7 bases. Per the germline V gene, CDR1 is DFQATT and CDR2 is SNEGSKA (reference sequence). The CDR3 consists of 14 residues. V dropped 0 bases and J dropped 6; count of bases not matched to a gene: 5. CDR3 sequence reads: CSARDRLAANEQFF. The CDR3 nucleotides are TGCAGTGCTAGAGATAGGCTAGCGGCCAATGAGCAGTTCTTC.

This rearrangement joins TRBV12-3 or TRBV12-4 to TRBJ2-4; TRBD2 matches at 8 bases. V lost 6 bases, J lost 3 bases, and 10 bases stayed unmatched. CDR3 size: 16 residues. The CDR3 sequence: CASSPATSGYKNIQYF. The CDR3 bases are TGTGCCAGCAGCCCGGCTACTAGCGGTTACAAAAACATTCAGTACTTC.

The V gene is TRBV20-1, the J gene TRBJ2-1; TRBD2 matches at 8 bases. Unmatched junction bases numbered 3, after V lost 1 base and J lost 4 bases. Looked up from germline, CDR1 is DFQATT and CDR2 is SNEGSKA (reference sequence). The CDR3 runs 14 residues. The CDR3 protein is CSARAGLGYNEQFF. The CDR3 coding sequence is TGCAGTGCTAGAGCGGGACTAGGGTACAATGAGCAGTTCTTC.

There are a few counts of this clonotype. The chain uses TRBV19 and TRBJ1-5, with a possible D match to TRBD1 (5 bases). The CDR3 is made up of 15 amino acids. The ends were cut back, 6 bases at V and 1 base at J, with 13 bases in the middle. Germline V lookup: CDR1 LNHDA, CDR2 SQIVND (reference sequence). The CDR3 reads CASRPQGRSNQPQHF. The DNA for the CDR3 is TGTGCCAGTAGGCCCCAGGGAAGAAGCAATCAGCCCCAGCATTTT.

In its sample, this clonotype was seen a few times. The chain carries TRBV14 and TRBJ2-1; 10 bases align to TRBD2. Trimming took 6 bases from V and 1 from J; bases not matched to a gene: 12. The germline gives CDR1 SGHDN, CDR2 FVKESK. The CDR3 is 18 residues long. The CDR3 nucleotides read TGTGCCAGCAGTTCGACTAGCGGGCACCTTGGGTCCTACAATGAGCAGTTCTTC. Translating it yields CASSSTSGHLGSYNEQFF.

J is TRBJ1-2 and V is TRBV18; D is possibly TRBD1 (5 bases). Germline V gene data show CDR1 as KGHSH and CDR2 as LQKENI. The V end lost 3 bases, the J end lost 3 bases, and 17 bases lay between the germline ends. The CDR3 is 16 residues long. CDR3 loop: CASSPGYSRDDYGYTF. The CDR3 DNA reads TGTGCCAGCTCACCCGGTTATAGCAGGGACGACTATGGCTACACCTTC.

Worth noting for this clonotype: A much larger clone is a single base away; this may be a read error. The J gene is TRBJ1-1, the V gene TRBV5-1; a possible D gene is TRBD1 (6 bases). Germline values: CDR1 SGHRS, CDR2 YFSETQ. The CDR3 spans 14 residues. The CDR3 DNA reads as TGCGCCAGCAGCACGTCCGGGACAAGTACTGAAGCTTTATTT. It translates to CASSTSGTSTEALF. Using reference TRBV5-1 and TRBJ1-1 for the parts outside the CDR3, the full variable domain is KAGVTQTPRYLIKTRGQQVTLSCSPISGHRSVSWYQQTPGQGLQFLFEYFSETQRNKGNFPGRFSGRQFSNSRSEMNVSTLELGDSALYLCASSTSGTSTEALFGQGTRLTVV.

The chain recombines TRBV29-1 with TRBJ1-2; a possible D gene is TRBD1 (5 bases). From germline, CDR1 is SQVTM and CDR2 ANQGSEA. This CDR3 contains 13 residues. V was cut by 4 bases and J by 4 bases, with 13 bases left in between. As DNA, the CDR3 is TGCAGCGTTGTTTGGGACCGGAGCTATGGCTACACCTTC. It yields the protein CSVVWDRSYGYTF.

The V gene is TRBV7-8, the J gene TRBJ2-1; 9 nucleotides agree with TRBD1. The germline V gene encodes CDR1 SGHVS and CDR2 FQNEAQ. The CDR3 is made up of 14 amino acids. The junction had 4 bases not matched to a gene; V was cut back by 1 base and J by 9 bases. This chain's CDR3 is CASSLGDRAGEQFF. The CDR3 DNA follows: TGTGCCAGCAGCTTAGGGGACAGGGCGGGTGAGCAGTTCTTC.

The CDR3 region has the DNA TGTGCCAGCAGTGAAGAGGTGGGAACCTACGAGCAGTACTTC. Residues: CASSEEVGTYEQYF. The rearrangement joins TRBV6-1 to TRBJ2-7; no clear D gene. V lost 1 base, J lost 2 bases, and 9 bases lay in between. This CDR3 contains 14 residues. Germline-derived CDR1 and CDR2 are MNHNS and SASEGT.

This chain uses TRBV6-2 or TRBV6-3 with TRBJ2-7; 7 bases match TRBD2. The CDR3 contains 14 residues. Trimming at V came to 6 bases and at J to 2 bases, leaving 7 bases not matched to a gene. Germline-derived CDR1 and CDR2 are MNHEY and SVGEGT. The CDR3 loop reads CASSKLANTYEQYF. In DNA form, the CDR3 reads TGTGCCAGCAGCAAACTAGCGAATACCTACGAGCAGTACTTC.